Sequencing of this T cell receptor beta chain was carried out in a study of shared clonotypes between healthy human individuals. The study, taken as a whole, reports: Sharing across four donors was highest in naive CD4 (about 5%) and lowest in memory CD8 (around 0.4%).

Here immunoSEQ multiplex PCR was the method, and the copy in TCRdb shows in-frame clones only, minus some. The profile shows around 2.5 million clones, approximately 94% of them singletons. Details on this clone: Its antigen is not identified.

This CDR3 is built from 12 residues. The ends were cut back, 6 bases at V and 5 bases at J, with 10 bases in the middle. In germline, CDR1 is SGHTA, CDR2 FQGNSA. Recent acute infections and vaccinations were absent in the healthy HIV-negative adult donors. Sequencing was performed on naive CD4+ T cells from PBMCs. Described subset: CD45RA+ positively selected. The V gene is TRBV7-2, the J gene TRBJ2-5, with D possibly matching TRBD2 (5 bases). The sequence came from a man aged 18 to 30 in good health. Some clones in this sample may be carry-over from other donors' samples. The CDR3 nucleotides are TGTGCCAGCAGGTCTCGAGGGGAGACCCAGTACTTC. Translated, it gives CASRSRGETQYF.